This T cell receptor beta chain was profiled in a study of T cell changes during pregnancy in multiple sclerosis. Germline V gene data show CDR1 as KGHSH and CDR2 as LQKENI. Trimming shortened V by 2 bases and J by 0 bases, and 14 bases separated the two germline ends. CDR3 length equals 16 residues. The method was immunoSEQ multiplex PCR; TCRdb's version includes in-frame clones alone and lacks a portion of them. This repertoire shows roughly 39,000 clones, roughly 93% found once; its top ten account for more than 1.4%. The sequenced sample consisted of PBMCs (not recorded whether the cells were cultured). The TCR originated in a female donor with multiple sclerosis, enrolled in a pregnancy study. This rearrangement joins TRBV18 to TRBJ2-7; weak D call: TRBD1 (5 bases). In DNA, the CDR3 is TGTGCCAGCTCACCAGCCGGATCAGGGAACTCCTACGAGCAGTACTTC. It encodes CASSPAGSGNSYEQYF.